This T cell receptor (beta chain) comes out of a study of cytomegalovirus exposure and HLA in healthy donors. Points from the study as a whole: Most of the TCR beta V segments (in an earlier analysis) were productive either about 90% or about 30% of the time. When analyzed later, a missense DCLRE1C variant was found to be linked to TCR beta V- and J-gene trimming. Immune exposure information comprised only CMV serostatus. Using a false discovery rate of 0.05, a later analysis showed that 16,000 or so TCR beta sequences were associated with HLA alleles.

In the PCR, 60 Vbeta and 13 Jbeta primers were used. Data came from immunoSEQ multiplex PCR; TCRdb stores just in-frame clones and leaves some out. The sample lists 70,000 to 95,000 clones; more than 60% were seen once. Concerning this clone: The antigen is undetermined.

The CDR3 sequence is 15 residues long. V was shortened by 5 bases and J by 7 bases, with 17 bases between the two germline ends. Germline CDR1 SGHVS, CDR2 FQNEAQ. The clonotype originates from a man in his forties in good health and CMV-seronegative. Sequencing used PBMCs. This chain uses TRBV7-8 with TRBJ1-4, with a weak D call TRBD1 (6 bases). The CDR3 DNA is TGTGCCAGCAGCCCAGGGGCAGAACGTCCTGAAAAACTGTTTTTT. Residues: CASSPGAERPEKLFF.